This T cell receptor beta chain was sequenced in a study of CD8 T cells in Susac syndrome. Only a few counts were recorded for this clonotype. The germline gives CDR1 KGHDR, CDR2 SFDVKD. V lost 4 bases, J lost 5 bases, and 4 bases lay in between. The CDR3 contains 12 residues. An input of roughly 0.5 to 1 ug of RNA was subjected to reverse transcription using random hexamers. TCRdb reanalysed the immunoSEQ multiplex PCR reads using MiXCR and keeps one entry per CDR3 protein. The sample lists about 200,000 distinct CDR3 sequences; roughly 90% were seen once. The material sequenced was CD8+ T cells from PBMCs. This chain links TRBV24-1 with TRBJ2-2; D ambiguous. The sequence derives from a human donor with multiple sclerosis. The CDR3 DNA follows: TGTGCCACCAGTGAGGGGACCGGGGAGCTGTTTTTT. Amino acids: CATSEGTGELFF.